Presented here are 29 T cell receptor beta chains from one specimen sequenced in a study of CXCR3-negative and CXCR3-positive naive CD8 T cells. Study-level findings and limits: TRB CDR3s of CXCR3-positive naive cells were more hydrophobic than those of CXCR3-negative naive cells.

With UMI labels, 5' RACE was used to prepare the TRB cDNA libraries. From the 5' RACE reads, TCRdb lists one entry per CDR3 protein and no DNA. This repertoire includes some 47,000 distinct CDR3 sequences. Their specific antigens are unknown. The source material was naive CXCR3+ CD8+ T cells from blood. Specified subset: CD45RO-CCR7+CD27+CD95- naive CD8+ T cells expressing CXCR3 (TNR3+). The receptors shown here come from a human donor in good health. Some clones in this sample may be carry-over from other donors' samples.

The V gene is TRBV6-6, the J gene TRBJ1-2; TCRdb picks TRBD1, but there is no DNA to check that call. Germline CDR1 and CDR2: MNHNY and SVGAGI (reference sequence). This CDR3 has 17 amino acids. The CDR3 here is CASSYSQYYRPNYGYTF.

The chain has TRBV14 and TRBJ2-3; TCRdb proposes TRBD2, but this gene call is untestable without DNA. The CDR3 loop spans 17 amino acids. Looked up from germline, CDR1 is SGHDN and CDR2 is FVKESK. CDR3 loop: CASSQGGLGYEADTQYF.

The chain couples TRBV7-9 to TRBJ2-2; the D gene TCRdb calls, TRBD1, cannot be checked with no DNA. The CDR3 extends over 15 amino acids. CDR1 SEHNR and CDR2 FQNEAQ come from the germline V gene (reference sequence). CDR3 sequence reads: CASSDAGQGTGELFF.

The rearrangement links TRBV9 to TRBJ2-7; absent DNA, TCRdb's TRBD1 call cannot be checked. Per the germline V gene, CDR1 is SGDLS and CDR2 is YYNGEE. This CDR3 region has 15 residues. The CDR3 sequence is CASSPTPDRPYEQYF.

J is TRBJ2-3 and V is TRBV7-2; the TCRdb call, TRBD1, lacks DNA for checking. The CDR3 consists of 13 residues. Looked up from germline, CDR1 is SGHTA and CDR2 is FQGNSA. This CDR3 is CASSSPGDPTQYF.

This chain connects TRBV4-2 to TRBJ2-3; there is no DNA to check the TCRdb D call of TRBD1. Germline lookup yields CDR1 LGHNA and CDR2 YNFKEQ. The CDR3 spans 17 residues. The CDR3 loop reads CASSQALAGDDTDTQYF.

V usage is TRBV4-3 and J usage is TRBJ2-2. Germline V lookup: CDR1 LGHNA, CDR2 YSLEER. CDR3 size: 12 residues. This CDR3 is CASSQESGELFF.

The V call is TRBV15, the J call TRBJ1-5; TCRdb's D call of TRBD1 is untestable without DNA. Germline lookup yields CDR1 LNHNV and CDR2 YYDKDF (reference sequence). The CDR3 totals 15 residues. CDR3 protein: CATSRTPGGTQPQHF.

V is TRBV6-5 and J is TRBJ1-1; TCRdb selects TRBD1, and the lack of DNA leaves this call unchecked. Germline CDR1 reads MNHEY; CDR2 reads SVGAGI. The CDR3 is 13 amino acids. The CDR3 here is CASRQGLNTEAFF.

The chain combines TRBV28 with TRBJ2-7; the TRBD1 assignment by TCRdb is unverifiable without DNA. Germline lookup yields CDR1 MDHEN and CDR2 SYDVKM. This CDR3 has 14 residues. The CDR3 loop is CASSGPDRIYEQYF.

The rearrangement uses TRBV19 and TRBJ1-6; the D call from TCRdb, TRBD1, cannot be confirmed without DNA. Germline CDR1 and CDR2: LNHDA and SQIVND (reference sequence). There are 15 residues in the CDR3. The CDR3 region is CASSLHNGGNSPLHF. Full variable domain (rest looked up from reference TRBV19 and TRBJ1-6): DGGITQSPKYLFRKEGQNVTLSCEQNLNHDAMYWYRQDPGQGLRLIYYSQIVNDFQKGDIAEGYSVSREKKESFPLTVTSAQKNPTAFYLCASSLHNGGNSPLHFGNGTRLTVT.

The chain carries TRBV29-1 and TRBJ2-7. The germline V gene encodes CDR1 SQVTM and CDR2 ANQGSEA. CDR3 length equals 11 residues. This CDR3 is CSVSVSYEQYF.

The rearrangement links TRBV12-5 to TRBJ2-1. CDR3 length equals 15 residues. Germline-derived CDR1 and CDR2 are LGHNT and FRNRAP. The CDR3 loop is CASGLVAASYNEQFF.

V usage is TRBV28 and J usage is TRBJ1-5. From germline, CDR1 is MDHEN and CDR2 SYDVKM. The CDR3 runs 13 residues. The chain's CDR3 is CASRGLSYQPQHF.

The rearrangement joins TRBV7-2 to TRBJ1-5. This CDR3 region has 15 residues. The germline V gene encodes CDR1 SGHTA and CDR2 FQGNSA. The chain's CDR3 is CASSFYGGSNQPQHF. The whole variable domain, filled in from reference TRBV7-2 and TRBJ1-5, reads GAGVSQSPSNKVTEKGKDVELRCDPISGHTALYWYRQSLGQGLEFLIYFQGNSAPDKSGLPSDRFSAERTGGSVSTLTIQRTQQEDSAVYLCASSFYGGSNQPQHFGDGTRLSIL.

This chain connects TRBV4-2 to TRBJ1-6; checking the TCRdb D call of TRBD1 is not possible without DNA. The germline CDR1 and CDR2 sequences are LGHNA and YNFKEQ. This CDR3 is 16 amino acids long. The CDR3: CASSQVQGADNSPLHF.

This rearrangement joins TRBV7-9 to TRBJ2-5; the TCRdb D gene call, TRBD1, has no DNA to confirm it. This CDR3 has 14 residues. Germline CDR1 reads SEHNR; CDR2 reads FQNEAQ (reference sequence). CDR3 sequence: CASSLSTGGETQYF.

The chain carries TRBV18 and TRBJ2-3; TCRdb proposes TRBD1, but this gene call is untestable without DNA. CDR1 KGHSH and CDR2 LQKENI come from the germline V gene. The CDR3 loop spans 16 amino acids. The CDR3 spells CASSRWTGEEADTQYF.

This clonotype is identified as medium-sized (0.01 to 0.1%) from frequency. The CDR3 sequence is CASSAGGEKLFF. The rearrangement links TRBV10-2 to TRBJ1-4. Germline loops: CDR1 WSHSY, CDR2 SAAADI. The CDR3 consists of 12 residues.

The chain employs TRBV3-1 and TRBJ2-5; TCRdb designates TRBD2, a call that cannot be tested without DNA. Germline V gene data show CDR1 as LGHDT and CDR2 as YNNKEL (reference sequence). CDR3 length: 16 amino acids. This chain's CDR3 is CASSQAGPHGEETQYF.

V usage is TRBV20-1 and J usage is TRBJ1-2. CDR3 length: 12 residues. CDR1 and CDR2 from the germline V gene are DFQATT and SNEGSKA (reference sequence). CDR3 residues: CSARALDFGYTF.

This chain connects TRBV7-2 to TRBJ2-7; there is no DNA to check the TCRdb D call of TRBD1. CDR3 size: 14 residues. The germline V gene encodes CDR1 SGHTA and CDR2 FQGNSA. CDR3 sequence reads: CASSSTRGTYEQYF.

The chain couples TRBV7-9 to TRBJ2-7. The CDR3 consists of 12 residues. From germline, CDR1 is SEHNR and CDR2 FQNEAQ (reference sequence). CDR3 loop: CASSFEVYEQYF.

The chain is built from TRBV27 and TRBJ1-1. Germline V gives CDR1 MNHEY, CDR2 SMNVEV (reference sequence). The CDR3 runs to 15 residues. The CDR3 reads CASSLGMEGNTEAFF.

The chain is built from TRBV29-1 and TRBJ2-5; TCRdb proposes TRBD1, but this gene call is untestable without DNA. Germline values: CDR1 SQVTM, CDR2 ANQGSEA. The CDR3 length is 17 residues. CDR3 sequence: CSVDTLRGSTYQETQYF.

The chain couples TRBV29-1 to TRBJ2-1; checking the TCRdb D call of TRBD1 is not possible without DNA. Germline CDR1 SQVTM, CDR2 ANQGSEA. CDR3 length: 15 residues. CDR3 loop: CSVEDRRGLGNEQFF.

The V and J genes are TRBV7-8 and TRBJ2-2; TCRdb designates TRBD2, a call that cannot be tested without DNA. CDR3 length: 16 residues. Germline V gene data show CDR1 as SGHVS and CDR2 as FQNEAQ. The CDR3 reads CASTSPPDIAAGELFF.

This rearrangement joins TRBV24-1 to TRBJ2-2. The CDR3 totals 13 residues. CDR1 KGHDR and CDR2 SFDVKD come from the germline V gene. The CDR3 reads CATRTDNTGELFF.

The V and J genes are TRBV10-3 and TRBJ2-7; the TRBD1 assignment by TCRdb is unverifiable without DNA. This CDR3 region has 14 residues. Germline CDR1 ENHRY, CDR2 SYGVKD. The CDR3 here is CAIRGQGEVGEQYF.